Listed here are 31 T cell receptor beta chains from one sample, sequenced in a study of blood T cell repertoires in COVID-19. The repertoire was sequenced with immunoSEQ multiplex PCR; TCRdb's copy has only in-frame clones and lacks some. The sample records about 240,000 clones, about 85% being singletons. The sequenced sample was peripheral blood. Receptor source: a woman aged 45-65 years with COVID-19, enrolled during active disease.

J is TRBJ1-2 and V is TRBV6-2 or TRBV6-3; 7 nucleotides align to TRBD1. CDR3 size: 21 residues. Germline V CDR1 and CDR2: MNHEY, SVGEGT. The V gene end was trimmed by 2 bases and the J gene end by 7 bases; junction bases not matched to a gene: 28. This chain's CDR3 is CASSYETKENKYSTGRTGYTF. As DNA, the CDR3 is TGTGCCAGCAGTTACGAAACTAAGGAGAACAAGTACTCGACAGGGAGGACTGGCTACACCTTC.

The chain joins TRBV3-1 (or the pseudogene TRBV3-2) to TRBJ1-4; TRBD1 matches at 7 bases. CDR1 and CDR2 (germline): LGHDT, YNNKEL (reference sequence). V trimming: 5 bases; J trimming: 5 bases; junction bases outside the gene matches: 8. The length of the CDR3 is 15 residues. The CDR3 loop is CASSFRGQENEKLFF. CDR3 coding DNA: TGTGCCAGCAGCTTTCGCGGACAGGAGAATGAAAAACTGTTTTTT.

The V gene is TRBV18, the J gene TRBJ1-1, with TRBD1 as a possible D gene (6 bases). The germline gives CDR1 KGHSH, CDR2 LQKENI. V was pared by 5 bases and J by 5 bases, with 15 bases between. The CDR3 length is 14 residues. Written as DNA, the CDR3 is TGTGCCAGCTCAGACAGGCTCGGTGGGACTGAAGCTTTCTTT. Protein sequence: CASSDRLGGTEAFF.

CDR3 DNA sequence: TGTGCCAGCAGCTTAGATATGACAGGCGGCTACACCTTC. Translating it yields CASSLDMTGGYTF. The V and J genes are TRBV11-2 and TRBJ1-2, with a weak D call TRBD1 (6 bases). The CDR3 runs to 13 residues. Germline loops: CDR1 SGHAT, CDR2 FQNNGV. V was shortened by 0 bases and J by 8 bases, with 10 bases between the two germline ends.

The gene calls are TRBV19 and TRBJ2-1, with D possibly being TRBD2 (7 bases). The CDR3 runs 16 residues. Germline CDR1 and CDR2: LNHDA and SQIVND (reference sequence). V was pared by 7 bases and J by 0 bases, with 16 bases between. The CDR3 reads CASMVRGPSSYNEQFF. DNA of the CDR3: TGTGCCAGTATGGTGCGGGGGCCGAGCTCCTACAATGAGCAGTTCTTC.

The V gene is TRBV5-6, the J gene TRBJ1-6; no reliable D call. The germline V and J ends were trimmed by 4 bases and 5 bases, with 13 bases remaining between them. The CDR3 contains 15 residues. Germline V gives CDR1 SGHDT, CDR2 YYEEEE. CDR3 nucleotides: TGTGCCAGCAGCGTCAAGGTCACTAATAATTCACCCCTCCACTTT. This translates into CASSVKVTNNSPLHF.

The chain couples TRBV11-3 to TRBJ1-2, with D unresolved. The CDR3 covers 15 residues. Germline CDR1 SGHNT, CDR2 YENEEA. Between the trimmed V and J ends, which lost 4 bases and 6 bases, there was a span of 18 bases. CDR3 amino acids: CASSSTGMVRDGYTF. CDR3 nucleotides: TGTGCCAGCAGCTCCACCGGGATGGTACGTGATGGCTACACCTTC.

The chain combines TRBV6-6 with TRBJ1-5, with 9 positions matching TRBD1. CDR1 is MNHNY and CDR2 is SVGAGI in the germline V gene (reference sequence). The CDR3 runs 16 residues. The ends lost 5 bases at V and 2 bases at J; junction bases unmatched: 7. In DNA form, the CDR3 reads TGTGCCAGCAGTGGACAGGGGATAGGGGGCAATCAGCCCCAGCATTTT. It encodes CASSGQGIGGNQPQHF.

V is TRBV10-2 and J is TRBJ2-5, with D maybe TRBD2 (6 bases). Germline V lookup: CDR1 WSHSY, CDR2 SAAADI. V was pared by 6 bases and J by 4 bases, with 9 bases between. The CDR3 spans 12 residues. The CDR3 region has the DNA TGCGCCAGCAGGCGACTAGGAGAGACCCAGTACTTC. The encoded protein is CASRRLGETQYF.

The chain has TRBV18 and TRBJ2-3; 9 bases align to TRBD2. The trim removed 3 bases at V and 0 bases at J, leaving 4 bases unmatched. CDR1 is KGHSH, CDR2 LQKENI, per germline. The CDR3 is made up of 16 amino acids. CDR3 nucleotide sequence: TGTGCCAGCTCACCCATAGCGGGGGATAGCACAGATACGCAGTATTTT. As protein: CASSPIAGDSTDTQYF.

J is TRBJ1-1 and V is TRBV14; D gene uncertain. The CDR3 contains 14 residues. The ends were cut back, 0 bases at V and 3 bases at J, with 8 bases in the middle. The V gene's germline CDR1 is SGHDN and CDR2 FVKESK. The CDR3 region has the DNA TGTGCCAGCAGCCAAGATCTGGCATACACTGAAGCTTTCTTT. Translating it yields CASSQDLAYTEAFF.

The chain has TRBV24-1 and TRBJ1-3; D is ambiguous. Germline CDR1 reads KGHDR; CDR2 reads SFDVKD. The CDR3 length is 18 residues. Between the trimmed V and J ends, which lost 1 base and 0 bases, there was a span of 15 bases. CDR3 DNA sequence: TGTGCCACCAGTGATTTTGTGCGAAAACGGGTCTCTGGAAACACCATATATTTT. Protein sequence: CATSDFVRKRVSGNTIYF.

The V call is TRBV9, the J call TRBJ2-1; 7 positions agree with TRBD2. The V segment lost 0 bases and the J segment 4 bases; nucleotides outside the gene matches: 4. In germline, CDR1 is SGDLS, CDR2 YYNGEE. This CDR3 spans 15 amino acids. This CDR3 is CASSVESGDYNEQFF. CDR3 coding DNA: TGTGCCAGCAGCGTAGAGAGCGGGGATTACAATGAGCAGTTCTTC.

A single count supports this clone. The rearrangement uses TRBV5-4 and TRBJ1-4; D perhaps matches TRBD1 (6 bases). The V end lost 3 bases, the J end lost 7 bases, and 13 bases lay between the germline ends. This CDR3 spans 14 amino acids. Per germline, CDR1 SGHNT and CDR2 YYREEE (reference sequence). The CDR3 sequence is CASSSRGVGEKLFF. The CDR3 coding sequence is TGTGCCAGCAGCTCCAGGGGTGTTGGTGAAAAACTGTTTTTT.

V is TRBV7-2 and J is TRBJ2-3; 11 nucleotides line up with TRBD2. Trimming at V came to 0 bases and at J to 5 bases, leaving 1 base not matched to a gene. This CDR3 region has 15 residues. Germline-derived CDR1 and CDR2 are SGHTA and FQGNSA. The CDR3 region is CASSLASGGVDTQYF. The CDR3 region has the DNA TGTGCCAGCAGCTTAGCTAGCGGGGGGGTAGATACGCAGTATTTT. The variable domain in full, with the rest retrieved from reference TRBV7-2 and TRBJ2-3, is GAGVSQSPSNKVTEKGKDVELRCDPISGHTALYWYRQSLGQGLEFLIYFQGNSAPDKSGLPSDRFSAERTGGSVSTLTIQRTQQEDSAVYLCASSLASGGVDTQYFGPGTRLTVL.

The V call is TRBV14, the J call TRBJ2-1, with 11 bases fitting TRBD2. The germline V gene encodes CDR1 SGHDN and CDR2 FVKESK. The V segment lost 0 bases and the J segment 6 bases; nucleotides outside the gene matches: 7. The CDR3 has 17 amino acids. The chain's CDR3 is CASSQDIVTSGANEQFF. The CDR3 DNA sequence: TGTGCCAGCAGCCAAGATATAGTGACTAGCGGGGCCAATGAGCAGTTCTTC.

The chain uses TRBV5-6 and TRBJ2-7; weak D call: TRBD1 (5 bases). Germline V gene sequence: CDR1 SGHDT, CDR2 YYEEEE. This CDR3 region has 12 residues. V lost 4 bases and J lost 4, with 9 bases in between. The CDR3 DNA reads TGTGCCAGCAGCGCAGGGATGTACGAGCAGTACTTC. Protein product: CASSAGMYEQYF. Full variable domain (outside the CDR3, taken from reference TRBV5-6 and TRBJ2-7): DAGVTQSPTHLIKTRGQQVTLRCSPKSGHDTVSWYQQALGQGPQFIFQYYEEEERQRGNFPDRFSGHQFPNYSSELNVNALLLGDSALYLCASSAGMYEQYFGPGTRLTVT.

J is TRBJ1-2 and V is TRBV7-9, with unresolved D. The CDR3 covers 11 residues. Trimming took off 5 bases at V and 14 bases at J, with 15 bases between the two ends. The germline V gene has CDR1 SEHNR and CDR2 FQNEAQ (reference sequence). CDR3 region: CASSDLFHSTF. The CDR3 nucleotides read TGTGCCAGCAGCGACTTATTTCACTCAACCTTC.

The V gene is TRBV2, the J gene TRBJ1-4, with 11 nucleotides matching TRBD1. The CDR3 consists of 16 residues. Germline trimming cut 1 base from V and 7 bases from J; bases unmatched to any gene: 5. CDR1 and CDR2 (germline): SNHLY, FYNNEI. CDR3 residues: CASSEGTGGEVEKLFF. DNA for the CDR3: TGTGCCAGCAGTGAAGGGACAGGGGGCGAGGTTGAAAAACTGTTTTTT.

J is TRBJ1-5 and V is TRBV5-1; no firm D call. V lost 1 base and J lost 7, with 9 bases in between. Germline V gene sequence: CDR1 SGHRS, CDR2 YFSETQ. CDR3 length: 13 amino acids. The CDR3 loop reads CASSLSGLQPQHF. Written as DNA, the CDR3 is TGCGCCAGCAGCTTGAGCGGGCTACAGCCCCAGCATTTT.

The chain employs TRBV28 and TRBJ2-1; 9 bases align to TRBD1. The germline gives CDR1 MDHEN, CDR2 SYDVKM. The CDR3 has 15 amino acids. Trimming removed 6 bases from V and 7 bases from J; junction bases left unmatched: 10. CDR3 in DNA: TGTGCCAGCAGGCGGACAGGGGTGATTCGTAATGAGCAGTTCTTC. Residues: CASRRTGVIRNEQFF.

Only a few counts were recorded for this clone. In the same sample, other DNA sequences code for this CDR3. The gene calls are TRBV19 and TRBJ1-1, with D hard to call. The CDR3 length is 14 residues. Trimming removed 3 bases at V and 1 base at J, with 9 bases between. Germline V gene data show CDR1 as LNHDA and CDR2 as SQIVND (reference sequence). Here the CDR3 DNA reads TGTGCCAGTAGTATTCGTGCAGGGAACACTGAAGCTTTCTTT. Protein product: CASSIRAGNTEAFF. The full variable domain, with the rest looked up from reference TRBV19 and TRBJ1-1, is DGGITQSPKYLFRKEGQNVTLSCEQNLNHDAMYWYRQDPGQGLRLIYYSQIVNDFQKGDIAEGYSVSREKKESFPLTVTSAQKNPTAFYLCASSIRAGNTEAFFGQGTRLTVV.

The chain combines TRBV21-1 with TRBJ1-5; TRBD1, the table's D call, lacks a check against the DNA. TRBV21-1 is noted as a pseudogene. This CDR3 has 17 amino acids. As DNA, the CDR3 is TGTGCCAGCAGAACTTTATGGGGGCACTCTAGCAATCAGCCCCAGCATTTT. Encoded protein: CASRTLWGHSSNQPQHF.

This sequence joins TRBV5-1 and TRBJ1-2; 9 bases match TRBD1. CDR1 is SGHRS and CDR2 is YFSETQ in the germline V gene. CDR3 size: 14 residues. Trimming at V came to 0 bases and at J to 7 bases, leaving 4 bases not matched to a gene. In nucleotides, the CDR3 is TGCGCCAGCAGCTTGGAGGGACAGGGTAGTGGCTACACCTTC. Protein sequence: CASSLEGQGSGYTF.

The J gene is TRBJ1-1, the V gene TRBV2; 10 bases fit TRBD1. The germline V gene encodes CDR1 SNHLY and CDR2 FYNNEI. The CDR3 totals 16 residues. Losses at the gene ends were 7 bases for V and 0 bases for J; bases not matched to a gene: 8. The CDR3 nucleotides are TGTGCCAGCATTTTCGACAGGGGGCAAATGAACACTGAAGCTTTCTTT. Translated, it gives CASIFDRGQMNTEAFF.

This chain links TRBV24-1 with TRBJ2-1; 14 nucleotides agree with TRBD2. Germline loops: CDR1 KGHDR, CDR2 SFDVKD. The CDR3 totals 18 residues. Trimming at V came to 3 bases and at J to 5 bases, leaving 8 bases not matched to a gene. The CDR3 sequence is CATSDLPTSGGGNNEQFF. As DNA, the CDR3 is TGTGCCACCAGTGATCTCCCGACTAGCGGGGGGGGCAACAATGAGCAGTTCTTC.

This chain connects TRBV6-6 to TRBJ1-3; the D gene is possibly TRBD1 (6 bases). CDR3 length: 15 amino acids. Between the trimmed V and J ends, which lost 6 bases and 9 bases, there was a span of 21 bases. CDR1 is MNHNY and CDR2 is SVGAGI in the germline V gene (reference sequence). The CDR3, as DNA: TGTGCCAGCAGCGTAACAGGGCCCAGGTGGACCACCATATATTTT. It yields the protein CASSVTGPRWTTIYF.

The V call is TRBV30, the J call TRBJ1-5, with 8 positions matching TRBD1. The CDR3 runs 15 residues. Per germline, CDR1 GTSNPN and CDR2 SVGIG (reference sequence). V shed 2 bases and J 5 bases; nucleotides not matched to a gene: 8. The CDR3 loop is CAWSQRGTGHQPQHF. The CDR3 nucleotides read TGTGCCTGGAGTCAACGTGGGACAGGTCATCAGCCCCAGCATTTT. The full variable domain, completed using reference TRBV30 and TRBJ1-5, is SQTIHQWPATLVQPVGSPLSLECTVEGTSNPNLYWYRQAAGRGLQLLFYSVGIGQISSEVPQNLSASRPQDRQFILSSKKLLLSDSGFYLCAWSQRGTGHQPQHFGDGTRLSIL.

The J gene is TRBJ2-1, the V gene TRBV9, with TRBD2 matching 7 bases. The CDR3 is made up of 15 amino acids. The V gene end was trimmed by 4 bases and the J gene end by 5 bases; junction bases not matched to a gene: 9. Looked up from germline, CDR1 is SGDLS and CDR2 is YYNGEE. The CDR3 loop reads CASSPGGGGHNEQFF. CDR3 in DNA: TGTGCCAGCAGCCCCGGCGGCGGGGGACACAATGAGCAGTTCTTC.

J is TRBJ1-4 and V is TRBV30, with TRBD1 matching over 7 bases. The germline gives CDR1 GTSNPN, CDR2 SVGIG (reference sequence). V lost 6 bases to trimming and J lost 10 bases; unmatched junction nucleotides: 5. The CDR3 sequence is 11 residues long. CDR3 nucleotides: TGTGCCTGCAATCAGGGGGGAAAACTGTTTTTT. It encodes CACNQGGKLFF. The whole variable domain, filled in from reference TRBV30 and TRBJ1-4, reads SQTIHQWPATLVQPVGSPLSLECTVEGTSNPNLYWYRQAAGRGLQLLFYSVGIGQISSEVPQNLSASRPQDRQFILSSKKLLLSDSGFYLCACNQGGKLFFGSGTQLSVL.

The chain links TRBV2 to TRBJ2-4, with D possibly being TRBD2 (6 bases). Germline lookup yields CDR1 SNHLY and CDR2 FYNNEI. Deletions cut 8 bases from V and 0 bases from J, with 17 bases between. The CDR3 is 16 amino acids. DNA for the CDR3: TGTGCCAGCCTTAAGGAGCCGGGACTAGCCAAAAACATTCAGTACTTC. Its translation: CASLKEPGLAKNIQYF.